The next 20 T cell receptor beta chains were all read from a single sample in a study of identifying expanded T cells in peripheral blood. Assay used: immunoSEQ multiplex PCR; TCRdb lists only in-frame clones, some missing. This table has over 100,000 clones, around 90% appearing once. The sequenced sample consisted of blood. These receptors were taken from a person aged 18 to 75 in good health.

V usage is TRBV7-8 and J usage is TRBJ2-1; 7 bases are shared with TRBD2. The germline V gene has CDR1 SGHVS and CDR2 FQNEAQ. CDR3 size: 16 residues. The V and J ends lost 7 bases and 4 bases, in that order; junction bases with no gene match: 13. CDR3 nucleotide sequence: TGTGCCAGCACCCTCCGGGCGGGGGACCGTTACAATGAGCAGTTCTTC. It specifies CASTLRAGDRYNEQFF.

In this sample, this clone turned up once. The rearrangement links TRBV28 to TRBJ2-1, with 8 bases matching TRBD2. The CDR3 contains 20 residues. Trimming at V came to 2 bases and at J to 9 bases, leaving 24 bases not matched to a gene. CDR1 MDHEN and CDR2 SYDVKM come from the germline V gene. The CDR3 DNA follows: TGTGCCAGCAGTTTAAAGGGCTTGGGTACTAGCGGAGTGACCCCTGGTGAGCAGTTCTTC. Translation gives CASSLKGLGTSGVTPGEQFF.

This chain uses TRBV27 with TRBJ1-5; 9 bases are a match to TRBD1. The junction had 11 bases not matched to a gene; V was cut back by 2 bases and J by 6 bases. This CDR3 is 17 amino acids long. The V gene's germline CDR1 is MNHEY and CDR2 SMNVEV (reference sequence). The CDR3 region has the DNA TGTGCCAGCAGTTTAAGGGGGGGCGACAGGGGGGGTCAGCCCCAGCATTTT. As protein: CASSLRGGDRGGQPQHF.

This chain uses TRBV23-1 with TRBJ2-1; 9 nucleotides line up with TRBD2. TRBV23-1 is classed as an ORF, of uncertain function. V shed 4 bases and J 7 bases; nucleotides not matched to a gene: 11. This CDR3 comprises 16 residues. In DNA, the CDR3 is TGCGCCAGCAGTCGAGAGGGACTAGCACCATGGAATGAGCAGTTCTTC. Amino acid sequence: CASSREGLAPWNEQFF.

The rearrangement uses TRBV28 and TRBJ2-7; D may match TRBD1 or TRBD2 (6 bases each). The V and J ends lost 6 bases and 5 bases respectively, with 14 bases between them. There are 13 residues in the CDR3. Germline lookup yields CDR1 MDHEN and CDR2 SYDVKM. CDR3 DNA: TGTGCCAGCAGGCTAACAGGGACTGACGAGCAGTACTTC. Protein sequence: CASRLTGTDEQYF.

The chain combines TRBV5-1 with TRBJ2-3, with D perhaps matching TRBD1 (5 bases). The CDR3 contains 14 residues. Per the germline V gene, CDR1 is SGHRS and CDR2 is YFSETQ. V lost 2 bases and J lost 2, with 9 bases in between. CDR3 nucleotides: TGCGCCAGCAGCTTCGGACAACCCACAGATACGCAGTATTTT. Translating it yields CASSFGQPTDTQYF. Filled out from reference TRBV5-1 and TRBJ2-3, the complete variable domain reads KAGVTQTPRYLIKTRGQQVTLSCSPISGHRSVSWYQQTPGQGLQFLFEYFSETQRNKGNFPGRFSGRQFSNSRSEMNVSTLELGDSALYLCASSFGQPTDTQYFGPGTRLTVL.

The rearrangement links TRBV28 to TRBJ2-7, with 10 bases that match TRBD2. The germline CDR1 and CDR2 sequences are MDHEN and SYDVKM. The V gene end was trimmed by 7 bases and the J gene end by 9 bases; junction bases not matched to a gene: 18. The CDR3 is 16 amino acids. CDR3 loop: CASTGRGLAGVIWQYF. The DNA of the CDR3 is TGTGCCAGCACGGGACGGGGGCTAGCGGGAGTAATATGGCAGTACTTC.

The chain couples TRBV5-1 to TRBJ2-2; tentative D call: TRBD2 (6 bases). The CDR3 length is 15 residues. CDR1 and CDR2 (germline): SGHRS, YFSETQ. Deletions cut 0 bases from V and 1 base from J, with 7 bases between. CDR3 region: CASSLVGGNTGELFF. CDR3 coding DNA: TGCGCCAGCAGCTTGGTCGGGGGGAACACCGGGGAGCTGTTTTTT. Drawing the rest from reference TRBV5-1 and TRBJ2-2, the complete variable domain is KAGVTQTPRYLIKTRGQQVTLSCSPISGHRSVSWYQQTPGQGLQFLFEYFSETQRNKGNFPGRFSGRQFSNSRSEMNVSTLELGDSALYLCASSLVGGNTGELFFGEGSRLTVL.

This rearrangement joins TRBV10-1 to TRBJ2-7; unclear D gene. CDR1 and CDR2 (germline): WNHNN, SYGVQD (reference sequence). V lost 4 bases and J lost 10, with 17 bases in between. The CDR3 totals 13 residues. CDR3 sequence (DNA): TGCGCCAGCAGTGCTACTACATCAGGCCTCCAGTACTTC. It is translated as CASSATTSGLQYF.

The chain combines TRBV27 with TRBJ1-2; D is possibly TRBD1 (5 bases). CDR1 MNHEY and CDR2 SMNVEV come from the germline V gene (reference sequence). This CDR3 spans 14 amino acids. V was trimmed by 5 bases and J by 0 bases, leaving 10 bases between them. Written as DNA, the CDR3 is TGTGCCAGCAGTCGACAGATTTCTAACTATGGCTACACCTTC. Translated, it gives CASSRQISNYGYTF.

This clone was detected once. At one end, the junction sequence differs from germline, possibly due to a read error. The chain combines TRBV6-5 with TRBJ2-1, with TRBD2 matching 14 bases. CDR3 length: 14 amino acids. Germline lookup yields CDR1 MNHEY and CDR2 SVGAGI. This CDR3 is CASSYGTSGGSWVF. The CDR3 bases are TGTGCCAGCAGTTATGGGACTAGCGGGGGAAGTTGGGTCTTC.

This clone is labeled medium-sized. The V call is TRBV6-6, the J call TRBJ2-7; the D gene is possibly TRBD2 (7 bases). The CDR3 has 13 amino acids. V dropped 8 bases and J dropped 6 bases, with 17 bases sitting between them. Germline CDR1 and CDR2: MNHNY and SVGAGI (reference sequence). The CDR3 here is CASLGGAEGEQYF. The CDR3, as DNA: TGTGCCAGCCTTGGGGGGGCCGAGGGCGAGCAGTACTTC.

The J gene is TRBJ2-7, the V gene TRBV28; D not resolved. The CDR3 covers 16 residues. The ends were cut back, 5 bases at V and 2 bases at J, with 19 bases in the middle. Germline values: CDR1 MDHEN, CDR2 SYDVKM. CDR3 coding DNA: TGTGCCAGCAGTCCCCACGAGGCCCCGCGAACCTACGAGCAGTACTTC. The encoded protein is CASSPHEAPRTYEQYF.

The CDR3 coding sequence is TGCAGCGTTGAATGGGAGGGGCTCTACGAGCAGTACTTC. Its protein product is CSVEWEGLYEQYF. This chain joins TRBV29-1 and TRBJ2-7; 7 bases line up with TRBD2. CDR1 and CDR2 (germline): SQVTM, ANQGSEA. Losses at the gene ends were 2 bases for V and 3 bases for J; bases not matched to a gene: 4. This CDR3 spans 13 amino acids.

The chain combines TRBV27 with TRBJ1-4; 8 bases map to TRBD1. There are 14 residues in the CDR3. CDR1 MNHEY and CDR2 SMNVEV come from the germline V gene (reference sequence). After removal of 3 bases from V and 10 bases from J, the junction contained 7 bases not matched to a gene. Here the CDR3 DNA reads TGTGCCAGCAGTTTCGGCAGGGGGCAAGGAAAACTGTTTTTT. It encodes CASSFGRGQGKLFF.

CDR3 bases: TGTGCCAGCAGCGTGGGGAGGCAGATTACTAACTATGGCTACACCTTC. Translated: CASSVGRQITNYGYTF. This chain links TRBV7-3 with TRBJ1-2; D unclear. The V and J ends lost 5 bases and 0 bases respectively, with 16 bases between them. The CDR3 has 16 residues. Per germline, CDR1 SGHTA and CDR2 FQGTGA. Filled out from reference TRBV7-3 and TRBJ1-2, the complete variable domain reads GAGVSQTPSNKVTEKGKYVELRCDPISGHTALYWYRQSLGQGPEFLIYFQGTGAADDSGLPNDRFFAVRPEGSVSTLKIQRTERGDSAVYLCASSVGRQITNYGYTFGSGTRLTVV.

V gene TRBV7-2 combines with J gene TRBJ2-3; D is uncertain. The V end was cut by 1 base, the J end by 5 bases, with 4 bases between. From germline, CDR1 is SGHTA and CDR2 FQGNSA. The length of the CDR3 is 12 residues. This CDR3 reads CASSLDRDTQYF. The DNA for the CDR3 is TGTGCCAGCAGCTTAGACCGAGATACGCAGTATTTT.

V and J are TRBV12-5 and TRBJ1-3, with D possibly TRBD1 on 6 matching bases. Trimming removed 4 bases at V and 0 bases at J, with 10 bases between. Germline V CDR1 and CDR2: LGHNT, FRNRAP. The CDR3 has 15 residues. The CDR3 DNA reads as TGTGCTAGTGGTTGGGACACTTCCTCTGGAAACACCATATATTTT. It encodes CASGWDTSSGNTIYF.

This chain links TRBV7-3 with TRBJ2-3; D remains ambiguous. V was pared by 3 bases and J by 6 bases, with 7 bases between. Germline-derived CDR1 and CDR2 are SGHTA and FQGTGA. The CDR3 is 12 amino acids. CDR3 loop: CASSLSADTQYF. The CDR3 nucleotides read TGTGCCAGCAGCTTGTCTGCTGATACGCAGTATTTT.

The chain combines TRBV2 with TRBJ1-1; no definite D call. V lost 7 bases and J lost 3, with 12 bases in between. The length of the CDR3 is 13 residues. Germline V gene data show CDR1 as SNHLY and CDR2 as FYNNEI. In nucleotides, the CDR3 is TGTGCCAGCAATTTCGGGCCTTACACTGAAGCTTTCTTT. This codes for CASNFGPYTEAFF.